This T cell receptor beta chain was sequenced in a study of metastatic and nonmetastatic thyroid tumors. Study at large: Malignant and benign thyroid patients had repertoires compared in peripheral blood and tumor or nodule tissue.

TCRdb used MiXCR to call clones anew from the PCR reads. The table includes roughly 40,000 clones, approximately 18% detected once. None of the patients had undergone any treatment ahead of thyroid surgery. Trimming removed 5 bases from V and 7 bases from J, with 20 bases in between. The germline V gene encodes CDR1 SGHTA and CDR2 FQGNSA. This CDR3 spans 15 amino acids. This clone was observed many times. The clonotype originates from a male donor with papillary thyroid cancer or a benign thyroid nodule (not recorded which). Some clones in this sample may be carry-over from other donors' samples. This chain connects TRBV7-2 to TRBJ1-2, with a possible D match to TRBD1 (5 bases). Sequences were obtained from blood. CDR3 DNA: TGTGCCAGCAGCCACCGGCGGCGGGGGATTGTTGGCTACACCTTC. Encoded protein: CASSHRRRGIVGYTF.